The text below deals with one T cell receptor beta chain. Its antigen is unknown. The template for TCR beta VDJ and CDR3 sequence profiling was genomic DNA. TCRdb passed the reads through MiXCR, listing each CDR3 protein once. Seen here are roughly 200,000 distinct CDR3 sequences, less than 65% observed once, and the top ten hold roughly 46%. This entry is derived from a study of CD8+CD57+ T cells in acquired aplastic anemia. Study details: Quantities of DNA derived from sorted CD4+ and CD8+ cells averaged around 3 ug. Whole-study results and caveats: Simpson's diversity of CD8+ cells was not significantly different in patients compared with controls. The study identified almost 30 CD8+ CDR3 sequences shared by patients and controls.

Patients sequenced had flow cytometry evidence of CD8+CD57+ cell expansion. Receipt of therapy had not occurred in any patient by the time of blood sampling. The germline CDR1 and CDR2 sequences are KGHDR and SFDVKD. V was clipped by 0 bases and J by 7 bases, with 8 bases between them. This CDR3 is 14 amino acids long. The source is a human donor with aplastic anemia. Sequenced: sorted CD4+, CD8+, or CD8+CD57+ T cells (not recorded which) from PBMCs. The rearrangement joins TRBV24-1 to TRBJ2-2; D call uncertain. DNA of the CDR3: TGTGCCACCAGTGATTTGGCTAGAGGCGGGGAGCTGTTTTTT. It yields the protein CATSDLARGGELFF.